What follows describes a single TCR beta chain. This record belongs to a study of blood T cell repertoires in COVID-19. V lost 2 bases and J 7 bases, leaving 12 bases between the germline ends. The length of the CDR3 is 15 residues. Germline assignment: CDR1 MNHEY and CDR2 SVGAGI. Sequencing was performed with immunoSEQ multiplex PCR; in TCRdb, only in-frame clones are kept and a portion is missing. The sample lists about 56,000 clones; around 92% were seen once. The sequenced material came from peripheral blood. This chain links TRBV6-5 with TRBJ1-6; no clear D. The receptor comes from a human donor in a cohort sampled during active COVID-19. The CDR3 sequence: CASSYGSLFNSPLHF. CDR3 DNA: TGTGCCAGCAGTTACGGGAGCCTCTTCAATTCACCCCTCCACTTT.